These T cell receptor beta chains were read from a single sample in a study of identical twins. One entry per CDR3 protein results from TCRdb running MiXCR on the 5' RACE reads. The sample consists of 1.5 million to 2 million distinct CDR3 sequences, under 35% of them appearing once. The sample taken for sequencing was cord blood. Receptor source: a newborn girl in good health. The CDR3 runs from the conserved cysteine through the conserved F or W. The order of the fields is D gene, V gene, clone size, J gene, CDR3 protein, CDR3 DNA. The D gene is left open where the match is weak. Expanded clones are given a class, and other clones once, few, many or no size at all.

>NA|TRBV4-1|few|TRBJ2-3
CASSPWVGRTDTQYF
TGCGCCAGCAGCCCCTGGGTAGGCCGCACAGATACGCAGTATTTT
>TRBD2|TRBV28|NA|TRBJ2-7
CASSSPSGVYNEQYF
TGTGCCAGCAGCTCGCCTAGCGGAGTTTACAATGAGCAGTACTTC
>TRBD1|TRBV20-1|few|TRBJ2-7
CSAPDRDYEQYF
TGCAGTGCTCCCGACAGGGACTACGAGCAGTACTTC
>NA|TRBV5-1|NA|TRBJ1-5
CASSLGQAGQPQHF
TGCGCCAGCAGCTTGGGACAGGCCGGCCAGCCCCAGCATTTT
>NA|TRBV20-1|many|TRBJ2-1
CSASLGPYNEQFF
TGCAGTGCTAGCCTAGGACCCTACAATGAGCAGTTCTTC
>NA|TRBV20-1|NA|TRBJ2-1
CSARKDRARNEQFF
TGCAGTGCTAGAAAGGACCGGGCCCGCAATGAGCAGTTCTTC
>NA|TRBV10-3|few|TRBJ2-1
CAIKTGSEQFF
TGTGCCATCAAGACAGGCAGTGAGCAGTTCTTC
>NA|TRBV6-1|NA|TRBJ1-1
CASSGGDTGGTEAFF
TGTGCCAGCAGTGGGGGGGACACAGGTGGCACTGAAGCTTTCTTT
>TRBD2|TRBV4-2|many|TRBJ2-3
CASSQVTSGSSYF
TGTGCCAGCAGCCAAGTGACTAGCGGGAGTTCGTATTTT
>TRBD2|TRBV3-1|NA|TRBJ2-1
CASSGVASGKDEQFF
TGTGCCAGCAGCGGAGTCGCTAGCGGGAAGGATGAGCAGTTCTTC
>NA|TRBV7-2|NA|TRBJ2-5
CASSYGTYQETQYF
TGTGCCAGCAGCTATGGGACGTATCAAGAGACCCAGTACTTC
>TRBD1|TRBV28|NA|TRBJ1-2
CASSTGQGAYGYTF
TGTGCCAGCAGCACCGGACAGGGGGCCTATGGCTACACCTTC
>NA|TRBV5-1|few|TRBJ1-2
CASSLGRAAGYTF
TGCGCCAGCAGCTTGGGGCGTGCGGCGGGCTACACCTTC
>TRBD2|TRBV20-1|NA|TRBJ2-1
CSAILAVFGNEQFF
TGCAGTGCCATTCTAGCGGTTTTTGGGAATGAGCAGTTCTTC
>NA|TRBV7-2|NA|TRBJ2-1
CASSLGRLIPSQETQFF
TGTGCCAGCAGCCTAGGTAGACTGATTCCTTCTCAAGAGACCCAGTTCTTC
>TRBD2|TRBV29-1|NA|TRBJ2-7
CSACGLAGNEQYF
TGCAGCGCCTGCGGACTAGCCGGGAATGAGCAGTACTTC
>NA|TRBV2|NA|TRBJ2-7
CASSVTSSGTGEQYF
TGTGCCAGCAGTGTCACGTCAAGCGGGACAGGCGAGCAGTACTTC
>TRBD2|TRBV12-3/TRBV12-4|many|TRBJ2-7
CASSLGLAGGEQYF
TGTGCCAGCAGTTTGGGACTAGCGGGAGGCGAGCAGTACTTC
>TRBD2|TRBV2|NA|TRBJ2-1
CAGSVRGGSFF
TGTGCCGGCAGTGTTCGGGGGGGCTCGTTCTTC
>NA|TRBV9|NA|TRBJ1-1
CASSPLRAEAFF
TGTGCCAGCAGCCCCCTTAGAGCTGAAGCTTTCTTT
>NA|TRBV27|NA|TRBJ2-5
CASSPARGRETQYF
TGTGCCAGCAGTCCGGCCCGGGGGAGAGAGACCCAGTACTTC
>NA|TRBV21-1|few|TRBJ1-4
CASSKGGVAEKLFF
TGTGCCAGCAGCAAAGGCGGGGTAGCTGAAAAACTGTTTTTT
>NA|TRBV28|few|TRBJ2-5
CASSLPRSQETQYF
TGTGCCAGCAGTTTACCGCGGAGCCAAGAGACCCAGTACTTC
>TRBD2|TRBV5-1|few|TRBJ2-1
CASSFNSGHQYNEQFF
TGCGCCAGCAGCTTTAATAGCGGGCACCAGTACAATGAGCAGTTCTTC
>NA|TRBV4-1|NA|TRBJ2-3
CASSQEKRPTDTQYF
TGCGCCAGCAGCCAAGAAAAAAGACCCACAGATACGCAGTATTTT
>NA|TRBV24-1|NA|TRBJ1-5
CATSETGTLNQPQHF
TGTGCCACCAGTGAGACCGGGACCCTAAATCAGCCCCAGCATTTT
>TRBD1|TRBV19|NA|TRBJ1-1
CASRERTGANTEAFF
TGTGCCAGTAGGGAACGGACAGGGGCGAACACTGAAGCTTTCTTT
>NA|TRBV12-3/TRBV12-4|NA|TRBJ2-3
CASSPALRADTQYF
TGTGCCAGCAGTCCGGCCCTGCGCGCAGATACGCAGTATTTT
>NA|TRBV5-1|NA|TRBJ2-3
CASRQVSDTQYF
TGCGCCAGCCGACAGGTTTCCGATACGCAGTATTTT
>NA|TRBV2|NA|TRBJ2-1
CASSMFSDEQFF
TGTGCCAGTTCAATGTTTAGCGATGAGCAGTTCTTC
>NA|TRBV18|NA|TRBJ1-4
CASSRREENEKLFF
TGTGCCAGCTCAAGACGGGAAGAGAACGAAAAACTGTTTTTT
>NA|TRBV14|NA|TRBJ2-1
CASSQDITRDFNEQFF
TGTGCCAGCAGCCAAGATATTACCCGGGACTTCAATGAGCAGTTCTTC
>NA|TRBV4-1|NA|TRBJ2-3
CASSWSASDTQYF
TGCGCCAGCAGCTGGAGTGCCTCCGATACGCAGTATTTT
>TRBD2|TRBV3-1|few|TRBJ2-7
CASSQASGGYYEQYF
TGTGCCAGCAGCCAAGCTAGCGGGGGTTACTACGAGCAGTACTTC
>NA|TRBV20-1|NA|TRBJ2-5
CSASPSGSLETQYF
TGCAGTGCTAGCCCTTCCGGGTCTTTAGAGACCCAGTACTTC
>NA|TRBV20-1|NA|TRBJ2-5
CSASLSSYPYNEQYF
TGCAGTGCTAGCCTCTCCTCTTACCCTTACAATGAGCAGTACTTC
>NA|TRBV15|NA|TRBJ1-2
CATSTYPGVPYGYTF
TGTGCCACCAGCACCTATCCGGGGGTTCCCTATGGCTACACCTTC
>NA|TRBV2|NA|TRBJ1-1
CASRGGGGGRAFF
TGTGCCAGCAGGGGTGGGGGGGGCGGTCGAGCTTTCTTT
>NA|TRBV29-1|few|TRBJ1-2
CSVATGTGYCYTF
TGCAGCGTTGCTACAGGGACTGGCTATTGCTACACCTTC
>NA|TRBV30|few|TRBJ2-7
CAWSPTGPTEQYF
TGTGCCTGGAGTCCGACTGGACCAACCGAGCAGTACTTC
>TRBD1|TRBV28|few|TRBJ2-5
CASSPTGAPQETQYF
TGTGCCAGCAGTCCGACAGGGGCCCCCCAAGAGACCCAGTACTTC
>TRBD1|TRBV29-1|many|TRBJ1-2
CSVARGSSYGYTF
TGCAGCGTGGCCAGGGGGTCAAGCTATGGCTACACCTTC
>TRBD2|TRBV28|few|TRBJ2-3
CASSHPRGTSGTPTDTQYF
TGTGCCAGCAGCCACCCCCGCGGGACTAGCGGGACACCCACAGATACGCAGTATTTT
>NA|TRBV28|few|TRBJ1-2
CASSSPAEASGYTF
TGTGCCAGCAGTTCCCCTGCGGAGGCATCCGGCTACACCTTC
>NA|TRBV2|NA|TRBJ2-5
CASSDRLGTQTQYF
TGTGCCAGCAGTGATCGTCTAGGCACCCAGACCCAGTACTTC
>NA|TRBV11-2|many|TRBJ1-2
CASSLRPPGPLYGYTF
TGTGCCAGCAGCTTAAGACCCCCGGGCCCTCTCTATGGCTACACCTTC
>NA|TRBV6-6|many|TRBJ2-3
CASSYYPRTDTQYF
TGTGCCAGCAGTTACTACCCTCGCACAGATACGCAGTATTTT
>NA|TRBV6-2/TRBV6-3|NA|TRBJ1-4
CASSQQFGIEKLFF
TGTGCCAGCAGCCAACAGTTTGGAATCGAAAAACTGTTTTTT
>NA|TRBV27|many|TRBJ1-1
CASSLGEVNTEAFF
TGTGCCAGCAGTTTGGGGGAGGTGAACACTGAAGCTTTCTTT
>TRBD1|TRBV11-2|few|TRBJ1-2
CASSSIGGQLSYTF
TGTGCCAGCAGCTCCATTGGGGGACAGTTAAGCTACACCTTC
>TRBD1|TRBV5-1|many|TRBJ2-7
CASSLDRGAYEQYF
TGTGCCAGCAGCTTAGACAGGGGGGCCTACGAGCAGTACTTC
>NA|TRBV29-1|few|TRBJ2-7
CSVEEDYNEQYF
TGCAGCGTTGAAGAGGATTACAATGAGCAGTACTTC
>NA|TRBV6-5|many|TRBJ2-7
CASTLLTYEQYF
TGTGCCAGCACCCTCCTAACCTACGAGCAGTACTTC
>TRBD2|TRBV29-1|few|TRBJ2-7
CSVEEGATSGHYEQYF
TGCAGCGTTGAAGAGGGTGCAACTAGCGGACACTACGAGCAGTACTTC
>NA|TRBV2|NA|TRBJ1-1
CASTAEFNTEAFF
TGTGCCAGCACCGCGGAATTTAACACTGAAGCTTTCTTT